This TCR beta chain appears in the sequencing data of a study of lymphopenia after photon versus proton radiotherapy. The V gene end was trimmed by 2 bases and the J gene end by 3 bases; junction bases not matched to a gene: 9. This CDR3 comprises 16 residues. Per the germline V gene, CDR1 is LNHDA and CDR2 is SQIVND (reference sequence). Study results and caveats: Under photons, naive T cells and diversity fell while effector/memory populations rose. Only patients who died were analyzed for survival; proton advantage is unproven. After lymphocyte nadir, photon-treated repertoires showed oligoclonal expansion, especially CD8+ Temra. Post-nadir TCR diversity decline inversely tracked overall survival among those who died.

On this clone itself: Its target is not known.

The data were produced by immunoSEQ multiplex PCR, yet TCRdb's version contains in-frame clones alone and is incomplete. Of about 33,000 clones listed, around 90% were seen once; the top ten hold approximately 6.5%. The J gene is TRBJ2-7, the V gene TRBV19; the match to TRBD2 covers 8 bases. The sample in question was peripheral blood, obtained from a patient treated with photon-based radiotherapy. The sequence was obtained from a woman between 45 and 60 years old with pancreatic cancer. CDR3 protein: CASSISASGFGYEQYF. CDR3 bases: TGTGCCAGTAGTATATCGGCTAGCGGGTTCGGCTACGAGCAGTACTTC.